This entry lists 9 T cell receptor beta chains sequenced from one sample in a study of T cells in localized non-small cell lung cancer. Using immunoSEQ multiplex PCR, the repertoire was profiled, and TCRdb retains in-frame clones only, with some absent. The sample shows about 39,000 clones, around 75% of them seen only once. The material sequenced was PBMCs, taken before any cancer treatment. These receptors were collected from a woman aged 35-75 years with stage II squamous cell lung carcinoma.

The rearrangement joins TRBV18 to TRBJ2-2; D call uncertain. Germline V gives CDR1 KGHSH, CDR2 LQKENI. The CDR3 sequence is 12 residues long. V gave up 1 base and J gave up 6 bases, with 3 bases separating them. The CDR3 loop is CASSPRSGELFF. CDR3 nucleotides: TGTGCCAGCTCACCACGTTCCGGGGAGCTGTTTTTT. The variable domain in full, completed from reference TRBV18 and TRBJ2-2, reads NAGVMQNPRHLVRRRGQEARLRCSPMKGHSHVYWYRQLPEEGLKFMVYLQKENIIDESGMPKERFSAEFPKEGPSILRIQQVVRGDSAAYFCASSPRSGELFFGEGSRLTVL.

The V call is TRBV9, the J call TRBJ1-4, with 10 bases fitting TRBD1. V was clipped by 3 bases and J by 7 bases; unmatched bases: 3. This CDR3 spans 14 amino acids. Germline V gives CDR1 SGDLS, CDR2 YYNGEE. CDR3 DNA: TGTGCCAGCAGCGCCGGGACAGGGGTTGAAAAACTGTTTTTT. Its protein product is CASSAGTGVEKLFF.

The CDR3 is CASSPLFGGSSSYETQYF. DNA of the CDR3: TGTGCCAGCAGCCCTCTCTTTGGCGGGAGTAGCTCCTATGAGACCCAGTACTTC. V usage is TRBV14 and J usage is TRBJ2-5, with 7 bases lining up with TRBD2. J gave up 5 bases and V 4 bases, and 19 bases lay outside the gene matches. The CDR3 loop spans 18 amino acids. Germline V lookup: CDR1 SGHDN, CDR2 FVKESK.

The chain joins TRBV5-1 to TRBJ2-7; TRBD2 agrees at 7 bases. Germline CDR1 SGHRS, CDR2 YFSETQ. The CDR3 has 15 amino acids. The V segment lost 0 bases and the J segment 3 bases; nucleotides outside the gene matches: 6. This CDR3 is CASSLEPGRDYEQYF. CDR3 DNA: TGCGCCAGCAGCTTGGAGCCGGGGAGGGACTACGAGCAGTACTTC.

This clone was observed a few times. The V and J genes are TRBV28 and TRBJ2-2; D is possibly TRBD1 (5 bases). Looked up from germline, CDR1 is MDHEN and CDR2 is SYDVKM. Trimming removed 10 bases at V and 5 bases at J, with 17 bases between. The CDR3 has 14 residues. CDR3 region: CAITDRLETGELFF. CDR3 DNA: TGTGCCATCACAGACAGACTTGAAACCGGGGAGCTGTTTTTT.

The rearrangement joins TRBV2 to TRBJ1-5; D not certain. V dropped 6 bases and J dropped 5 bases, with 20 bases sitting between them. The CDR3 covers 16 residues. CDR1 is SNHLY, CDR2 FYNNEI, per germline. For the CDR3, the DNA is TGTGCCAGCAGGGGGTCCACGACGGACGGGGATCAGCCCCAGCATTTT. Its translation is CASRGSTTDGDQPQHF. Looking up the rest from reference TRBV2 and TRBJ1-5 gives the full variable domain: EPEVTQTPSHQVTQMGQEVILRCVPISNHLYFYWYRQILGQKVEFLVSFYNNEISEKSEIFDDQFSVERPDGSNFTLKIRSTKLEDSAMYFCASRGSTTDGDQPQHFGDGTRLSIL.

CDR3 nucleotides: TGTGCCAGCTCACCAGGGGATTTGGGCCGCAATCAGCCCCAGCATTTT. It translates to CASSPGDLGRNQPQHF. This chain connects TRBV18 to TRBJ1-5; D gene ambiguous. In germline, CDR1 is KGHSH, CDR2 LQKENI. V lost 2 bases and J lost 2, with 13 bases in between. The CDR3 has 16 residues.

The chain has TRBV4-2 and TRBJ1-3, with 7 bases matching TRBD1. CDR3 length: 17 amino acids. Germline-derived CDR1 and CDR2 are LGHNA and YNFKEQ. Trimming removed 2 bases from V and 0 bases from J; junction bases left unmatched: 7. The DNA for the CDR3 is TGTGCCAGCAGCCAACACGTCGGACAGGCCTCTGGAAACACCATATATTTT. This encodes CASSQHVGQASGNTIYF.

This sequence joins TRBV29-1 and TRBJ2-3; 15 positions match TRBD2. CDR1 is SQVTM, CDR2 ANQGSEA, per germline. J lost 8 bases, V lost 3 bases, and 6 bases had no gene match. The CDR3 runs to 15 residues. The CDR3 region is CSVEGLAGGSGTQYF. CDR3 DNA: TGCAGCGTTGAGGGACTAGCGGGAGGCTCCGGTACGCAGTATTTT.